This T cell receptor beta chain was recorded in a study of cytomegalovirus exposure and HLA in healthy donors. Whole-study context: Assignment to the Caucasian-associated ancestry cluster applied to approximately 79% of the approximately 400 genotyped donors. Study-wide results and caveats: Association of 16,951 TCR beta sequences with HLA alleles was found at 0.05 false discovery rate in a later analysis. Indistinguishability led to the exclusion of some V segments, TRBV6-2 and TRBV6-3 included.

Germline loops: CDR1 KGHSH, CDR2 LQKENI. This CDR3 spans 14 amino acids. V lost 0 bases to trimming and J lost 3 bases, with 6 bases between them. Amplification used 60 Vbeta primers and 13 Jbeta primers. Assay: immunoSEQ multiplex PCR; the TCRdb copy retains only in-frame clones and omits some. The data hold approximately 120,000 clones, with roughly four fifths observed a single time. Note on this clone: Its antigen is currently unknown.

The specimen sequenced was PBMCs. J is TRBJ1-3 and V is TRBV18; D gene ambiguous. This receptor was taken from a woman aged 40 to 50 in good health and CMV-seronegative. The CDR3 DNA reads TGTGCCAGCTCACCACCCGGGTTTGGAAACACCATATATTTT. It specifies CASSPPGFGNTIYF. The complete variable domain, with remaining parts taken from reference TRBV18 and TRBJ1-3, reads NAGVMQNPRHLVRRRGQEARLRCSPMKGHSHVYWYRQLPEEGLKFMVYLQKENIIDESGMPKERFSAEFPKEGPSILRIQQVVRGDSAAYFCASSPPGFGNTIYFGEGSWLTVV.